A selection of T cell receptor beta chains follows, all from one sample in a study of T-cell reconstitution after alpha-beta-depleted transplantation in children. TCRdb reprocessed the PCR reads with MiXCR, giving one entry per CDR3 protein. The repertoire has roughly 500,000 distinct CDR3 sequences, approximately 12% of them found once; the top ten carry about 5.6%. Sequencing used PBMCs from the stem cell graft donor, obtained from the stem cell graft. The receptor set was obtained from a human donor who donated a stem cell graft to a child with combined immunodeficiency. Both conserved end residues are part of each CDR3. D genes are given only for firm matches. A clone size is listed for some rows: how often the clone was seen (once, few, many), or a class if it is expanded.

J gene: TRBJ1-4
V gene: TRBV7-9
D gene: NA
CDR3 length: 14
clone size: NA
CDR3 DNA: TGTGCCAGCAGCGAGGACAGATCTAATGAAAAACTGTTTTTT
CDR3 protein: CASSEDRSNEKLFF

J gene: TRBJ2-3
V gene: TRBV6-4
D gene: NA
CDR3 length: 15
clone size: many
CDR3 DNA: TGTGCCAGCAGTGACTCGGCAGGGGGGAGAGATACGCAGTATTTT
CDR3 protein: CASSDSAGGRDTQYF

J gene: TRBJ1-4
V gene: TRBV3-1
D gene: TRBD1
CDR3 length: 15
clone size: NA
CDR3 DNA: TGTGCCAGCACCGAAACCGGGACAGTTAATGAAAAACTGTTTTTT
CDR3 protein: CASTETGTVNEKLFF

J gene: TRBJ2-7
V gene: TRBV9
D gene: NA
CDR3 length: 14
clone size: few
CDR3 DNA: TGTGCCAGCAGCCCGAATGCCCGGCCTTACGAGCAGTACTTC
CDR3 protein: CASSPNARPYEQYF

J gene: TRBJ2-5
V gene: TRBV12-3/TRBV12-4
D gene: NA
CDR3 length: 14
clone size: NA
CDR3 DNA: TGTGCCAGCAGTCGCGGTCGGAACCAAGAGACCCAGTACTTC
CDR3 protein: CASSRGRNQETQYF

J gene: TRBJ1-1
V gene: TRBV4-3
D gene: TRBD1
CDR3 length: 16
clone size: few
CDR3 DNA: TGCGCCAGCAGCCAAGGGACAGGGTCCTTGAACACTGAAGCTTTCTTT
CDR3 protein: CASSQGTGSLNTEAFF

J gene: TRBJ1-2
V gene: TRBV6-5
D gene: NA
CDR3 length: 16
clone size: few
CDR3 DNA: TGTGCCAGCAGTTCCCCCCGGGACGGGGGATCCTATGGCTACACCTTC
CDR3 protein: CASSSPRDGGSYGYTF

J gene: TRBJ1-1
V gene: TRBV9
D gene: NA
CDR3 length: 13
clone size: many
CDR3 DNA: TGTGCCAGCAGCGTAGCGATGAACACTGAAGCTTTCTTT
CDR3 protein: CASSVAMNTEAFF

J gene: TRBJ1-2
V gene: TRBV20-1
D gene: TRBD1
CDR3 length: 16
clone size: few
CDR3 DNA: TGCAGTGCTAGTGGTGCACAGGGGCCCTCAGACTATGGCTACACCTTC
CDR3 protein: CSASGAQGPSDYGYTF

J gene: TRBJ2-2
V gene: TRBV11-1
D gene: NA
CDR3 length: 13
clone size: NA
CDR3 DNA: TGTGCCAGCAGCTTCCGACAATCCGGGGAGCTGTTTTTT
CDR3 protein: CASSFRQSGELFF

J gene: TRBJ2-7
V gene: TRBV2
D gene: TRBD2
CDR3 length: 13
clone size: few
CDR3 DNA: TGTGCCAGCAAGGGGACTAGAAGCTACGAGCAGTACTTC
CDR3 protein: CASKGTRSYEQYF

J gene: TRBJ2-3
V gene: TRBV24-1
D gene: NA
CDR3 length: 14
clone size: many
CDR3 DNA: TGTGCCACCAGTGACGATCGGGTGTCAGATACGCAGTATTTT
CDR3 protein: CATSDDRVSDTQYF

J gene: TRBJ1-5
V gene: TRBV20-1
D gene: TRBD1
CDR3 length: 17
clone size: NA
CDR3 DNA: TGCAGTGCTAGAGATCCCAACGGACAGGGCCTCGGTCAGCCCCAGCATTTT
CDR3 protein: CSARDPNGQGLGQPQHF

J gene: TRBJ1-5
V gene: TRBV6-5
D gene: TRBD1
CDR3 length: 15
clone size: many
CDR3 DNA: TGTGCCAGCAGTCACAGGGGACAGGGTAATCAGCCCCAGCATTTT
CDR3 protein: CASSHRGQGNQPQHF

J gene: TRBJ2-6
V gene: TRBV28
D gene: NA
CDR3 length: 18
clone size: NA
CDR3 DNA: TGTGCCAGCAGGAAGCACCTCGGACGGCGAGCTGGGGCCAACGTCCTGACTTTC
CDR3 protein: CASRKHLGRRAGANVLTF

J gene: TRBJ2-7
V gene: TRBV7-9
D gene: TRBD2
CDR3 length: 13
clone size: NA
CDR3 DNA: TGTGCCAGCAGCTCTGGACTAGCGGGGCGGCAGTACTTC
CDR3 protein: CASSSGLAGRQYF

J gene: TRBJ2-6
V gene: TRBV1
D gene: NA
CDR3 length: 19
clone size: NA
CDR3 DNA: TGTACCAGCAGTGCGGACAGGGGGCACTACCTCTCTGGGGCCAACGTCCTGACTTTC
CDR3 protein: CTSSADRGHYLSGANVLTF

J gene: TRBJ1-4
V gene: TRBV2
D gene: NA
CDR3 length: 13
clone size: NA
CDR3 DNA: TGTGCCAGCAGGGGGGTCGGAGGTGAAAAACTGTTTTTT
CDR3 protein: CASRGVGGEKLFF

J gene: TRBJ2-2
V gene: TRBV5-6
D gene: NA
CDR3 length: 13
clone size: NA
CDR3 DNA: TGTGCCAGGGGCCCCGGCCCCTCCGGGGAGCTGTTTTTT
CDR3 protein: CARGPGPSGELFF

J gene: TRBJ2-6
V gene: TRBV10-3
D gene: NA
CDR3 length: 15
clone size: many
CDR3 DNA: TGTGCCATCAGTCTACAGAGCTCTGGGGCCAACGTCCTGACTTTC
CDR3 protein: CAISLQSSGANVLTF

J gene: TRBJ2-7
V gene: TRBV5-1
D gene: TRBD1
CDR3 length: 14
clone size: NA
CDR3 DNA: TGCGCCAGCAGCTTGGAATGGGACAGCTACGAGCAGTACTTC
CDR3 protein: CASSLEWDSYEQYF

J gene: TRBJ2-7
V gene: TRBV9
D gene: NA
CDR3 length: 15
clone size: few
CDR3 DNA: TGTGCCAGCAGCGTAAGGGGGGGGGAATGGAACGAGCAGTACTTC
CDR3 protein: CASSVRGGEWNEQYF

J gene: TRBJ2-7
V gene: TRBV2
D gene: NA
CDR3 length: 13
clone size: few
CDR3 DNA: TGTGCCAGCAGTTGGAGCAGGGGCTACGAGCAGTACTTC
CDR3 protein: CASSWSRGYEQYF

J gene: TRBJ2-7
V gene: TRBV3-1
D gene: NA
CDR3 length: 15
clone size: NA
CDR3 DNA: TGTGCCAGCAGCCAAAATCCTTTTCCGCCCTACGAGCAGTACTTC
CDR3 protein: CASSQNPFPPYEQYF

J gene: TRBJ2-1
V gene: TRBV6-4
D gene: NA
CDR3 length: 15
clone size: many
CDR3 DNA: TGTGCCAGCAGTCCCGACGGGACTCAGTACAATGAGCAGTTCTTC
CDR3 protein: CASSPDGTQYNEQFF

J gene: TRBJ2-7
V gene: TRBV10-3
D gene: NA
CDR3 length: 13
clone size: few
CDR3 DNA: TGTGCCATCAGTGAGGGGGCACCTTACGAGCAGTACTTC
CDR3 protein: CAISEGAPYEQYF

J gene: TRBJ2-7
V gene: TRBV20-1
D gene: NA
CDR3 length: 15
clone size: many
CDR3 DNA: TGCAGTGCTAGAGAGGAGGTTACCTTTCCCTACGAGCAGTACTTC
CDR3 protein: CSAREEVTFPYEQYF

J gene: TRBJ2-3
V gene: TRBV20-1
D gene: NA
CDR3 length: 15
clone size: few
CDR3 DNA: TGCAGTGCTAGAGATCGAAGGGGAGGCACAGATACGCAGTATTTT
CDR3 protein: CSARDRRGGTDTQYF

J gene: TRBJ2-7
V gene: TRBV7-9
D gene: NA
CDR3 length: 14
clone size: NA
CDR3 DNA: NA
CDR3 protein: CASSFGPGTYEQYF

J gene: TRBJ2-1
V gene: TRBV7-3
D gene: NA
CDR3 length: 16
clone size: few
CDR3 DNA: TGTGCCAGCAGCTTAACCCGACGGCTGGAGAGGAATGAGCAGTTCTTC
CDR3 protein: CASSLTRRLERNEQFF

J gene: TRBJ2-6
V gene: TRBV5-1
D gene: NA
CDR3 length: 14
clone size: NA
CDR3 DNA: TGCGCCAGCGGGGACCGTCCTGGGGCCAACGTCCTGACTTTC
CDR3 protein: CASGDRPGANVLTF

J gene: TRBJ1-5
V gene: TRBV2
D gene: NA
CDR3 length: 13
clone size: few
CDR3 DNA: TGTGCCATCTTACAGGATCTCAATCAGCCCCAGCATTTT
CDR3 protein: CAILQDLNQPQHF

J gene: TRBJ2-1
V gene: TRBV9
D gene: NA
CDR3 length: 13
clone size: many
CDR3 DNA: TGTGCCAGCAGCCCCTCCGGGCGGAATGAGCAGTTCTTC
CDR3 protein: CASSPSGRNEQFF

J gene: TRBJ2-5
V gene: TRBV15
D gene: NA
CDR3 length: 19
clone size: NA
CDR3 DNA: TGTGCCACCAGCAGAGATCTGGGGGGGGACACCCGGTCCCAAGAGACCCAGTACTTC
CDR3 protein: CATSRDLGGDTRSQETQYF